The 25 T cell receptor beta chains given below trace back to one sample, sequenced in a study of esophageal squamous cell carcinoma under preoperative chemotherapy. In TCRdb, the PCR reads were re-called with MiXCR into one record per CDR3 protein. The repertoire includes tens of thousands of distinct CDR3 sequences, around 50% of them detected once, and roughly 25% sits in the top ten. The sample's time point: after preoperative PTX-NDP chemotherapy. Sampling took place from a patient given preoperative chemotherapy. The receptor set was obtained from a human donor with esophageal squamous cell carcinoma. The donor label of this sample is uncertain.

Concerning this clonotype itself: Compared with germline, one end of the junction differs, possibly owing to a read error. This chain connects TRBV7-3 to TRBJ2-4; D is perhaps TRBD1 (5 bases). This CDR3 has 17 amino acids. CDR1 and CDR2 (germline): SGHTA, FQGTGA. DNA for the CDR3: TGTGCCAGCAGCCGCAAACTGGGGCGGTGGGCTAAAAACATGCAGTACTTC. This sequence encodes CASSRKLGRWAKNMQYF.

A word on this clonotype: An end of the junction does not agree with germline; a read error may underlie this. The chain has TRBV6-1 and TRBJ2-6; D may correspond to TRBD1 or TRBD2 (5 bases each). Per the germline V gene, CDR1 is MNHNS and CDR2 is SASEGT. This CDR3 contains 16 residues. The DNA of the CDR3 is TGTGCCAGCAGTGTTGAGGGGAGCTCTGGGGCCAACGTGCTGTATTTC. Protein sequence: CASSVEGSSGANVLYF.

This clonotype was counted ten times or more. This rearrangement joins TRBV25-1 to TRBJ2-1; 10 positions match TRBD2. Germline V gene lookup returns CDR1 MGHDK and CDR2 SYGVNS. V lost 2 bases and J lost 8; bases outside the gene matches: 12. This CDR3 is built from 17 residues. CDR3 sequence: CASSELPSGGKGDEQFF. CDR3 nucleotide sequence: TGTGCCAGCAGTGAACTACCTAGCGGGGGAAAAGGGGATGAGCAGTTCTTC. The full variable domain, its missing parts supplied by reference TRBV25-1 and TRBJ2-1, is EADIYQTPRYLVIGTGKKITLECSQTMGHDKMYWYQQDPGMELHLIHYSYGVNSTEKGDLSSESTVSRIRTEHFPLTLESARPSHTSQYLCASSELPSGGKGDEQFFGPGTRLTVL.

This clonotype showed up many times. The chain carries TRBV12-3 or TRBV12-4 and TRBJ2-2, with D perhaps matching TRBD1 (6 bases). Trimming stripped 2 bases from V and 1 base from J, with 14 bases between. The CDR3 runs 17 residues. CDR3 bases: TGTGCCAGCAGTTTAAAGGGAGCAGGGGTGAACACCGGGGAGCTGTTTTTT. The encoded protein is CASSLKGAGVNTGELFF.

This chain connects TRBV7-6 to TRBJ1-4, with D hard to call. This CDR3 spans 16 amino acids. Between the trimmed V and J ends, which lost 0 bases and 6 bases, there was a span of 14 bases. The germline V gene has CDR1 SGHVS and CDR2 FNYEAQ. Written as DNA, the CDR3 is TGTGCCAGCAGCTTAGCCCCCGGGCCTCCGGATGAAAAACTGTTTTTT. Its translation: CASSLAPGPPDEKLFF. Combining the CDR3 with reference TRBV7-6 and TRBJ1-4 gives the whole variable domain GAGVSQSPRYKVTKRGQDVALRCDPISGHVSLYWYRQALGQGPEFLTYFNYEAQQDKSGLPNDRFSAERPEGSISTLTIQRTEQRDSAMYRCASSLAPGPPDEKLFFGSGTQLSVL.

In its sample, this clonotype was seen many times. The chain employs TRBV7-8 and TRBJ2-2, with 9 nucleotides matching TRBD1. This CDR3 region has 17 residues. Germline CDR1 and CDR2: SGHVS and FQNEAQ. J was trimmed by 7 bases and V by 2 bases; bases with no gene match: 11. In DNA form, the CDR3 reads TGTGCCAGCAGCTTACGGACAGGGGATTTTGTTATCGGGGAGCTGTTTTTT. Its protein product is CASSLRTGDFVIGELFF.

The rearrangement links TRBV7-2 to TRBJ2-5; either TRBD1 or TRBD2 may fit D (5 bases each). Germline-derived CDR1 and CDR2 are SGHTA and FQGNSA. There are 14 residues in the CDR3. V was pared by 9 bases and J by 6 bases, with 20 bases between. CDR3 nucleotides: TGTGCCAGGAGCCGGGGCCGTGCCAAAAAGACCCAGTACTTC. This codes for CARSRGRAKKTQYF.

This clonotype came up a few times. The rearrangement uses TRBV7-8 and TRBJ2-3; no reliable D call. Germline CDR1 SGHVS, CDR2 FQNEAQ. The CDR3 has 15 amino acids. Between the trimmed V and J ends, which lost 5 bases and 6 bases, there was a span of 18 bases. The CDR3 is CASSPPDPALDTQYF. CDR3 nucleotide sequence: TGTGCCAGCAGCCCCCCCGATCCTGCGCTCGATACGCAGTATTTT.

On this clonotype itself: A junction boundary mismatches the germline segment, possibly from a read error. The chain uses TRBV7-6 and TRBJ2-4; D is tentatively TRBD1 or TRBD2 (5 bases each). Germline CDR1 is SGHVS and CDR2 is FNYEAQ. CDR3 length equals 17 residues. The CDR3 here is CASSPFRGPAREGTQYF. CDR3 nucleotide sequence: TGTGCCAGCAGCCCTTTCCGGGGACCGGCCCGAGAGGGTACTCAGTATTTC.

CDR3 in DNA: TGTGCCAGCAGCCTTCTAACGGGAGCGGGATCTAGCGAGCAGTACTTC. Its translation: CASSLLTGAGSSEQYF. The chain recombines TRBV12-3 or TRBV12-4 with TRBJ2-1; 7 positions match TRBD2. Matching the DNA end better, TRBJ2-7 makes the J call doubtful. This CDR3 spans 16 amino acids.

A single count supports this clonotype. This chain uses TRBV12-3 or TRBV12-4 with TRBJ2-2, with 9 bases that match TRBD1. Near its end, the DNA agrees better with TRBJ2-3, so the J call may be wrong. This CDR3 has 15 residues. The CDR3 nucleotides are TGTGCCAGCAGGAAACAGGGGGCGAACACCGGGGCGCAGTATTTT. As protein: CASRKQGANTGAQYF.

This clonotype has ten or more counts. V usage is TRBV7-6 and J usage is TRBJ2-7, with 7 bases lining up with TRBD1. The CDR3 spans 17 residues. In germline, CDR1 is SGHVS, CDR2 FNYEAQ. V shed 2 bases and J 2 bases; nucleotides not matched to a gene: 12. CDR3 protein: CASSLRATGSGPYEQYF. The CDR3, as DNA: TGTGCCAGCAGCTTAAGGGCGACAGGGAGTGGTCCCTACGAGCAGTACTTC.

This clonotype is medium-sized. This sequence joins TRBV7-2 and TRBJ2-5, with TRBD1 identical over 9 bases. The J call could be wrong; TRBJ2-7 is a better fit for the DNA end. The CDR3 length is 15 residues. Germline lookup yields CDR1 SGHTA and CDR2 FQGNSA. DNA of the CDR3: TGTGCCAGCAGCTTAGTGCGGACAGGGGAATCCGAGCAGTACTTC. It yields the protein CASSLVRTGESEQYF.

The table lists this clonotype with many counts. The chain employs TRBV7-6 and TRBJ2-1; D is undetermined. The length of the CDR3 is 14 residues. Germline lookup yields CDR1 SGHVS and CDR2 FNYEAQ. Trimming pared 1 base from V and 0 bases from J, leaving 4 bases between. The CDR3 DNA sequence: TGTGCCAGCAGCTTAGGGGGCTCCTACAATGAGCAGTTCTTC. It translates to CASSLGGSYNEQFF.

The CDR3 loop is CASGGTGGRSKDTQYF. In DNA, the CDR3 is TGCGCCAGCGGGGGGACCGGGGGGCGAAGCAAAGATACGCAGTACTTC. The V call is TRBV4-3, the J call TRBJ2-3; TRBD2 might be the D (7 bases). With the DNA end fitting TRBJ2-7 better, the J assignment may be wrong. Germline values: CDR1 LGHNA, CDR2 YSLEER. CDR3 length: 16 amino acids.

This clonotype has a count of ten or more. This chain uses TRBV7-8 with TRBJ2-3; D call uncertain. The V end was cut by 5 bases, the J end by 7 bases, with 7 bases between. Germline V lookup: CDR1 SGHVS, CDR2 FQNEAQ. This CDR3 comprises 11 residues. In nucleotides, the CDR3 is TGTGCCAGCAGCCGTAAGAATACGCAGTATTTT. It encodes CASSRKNTQYF.

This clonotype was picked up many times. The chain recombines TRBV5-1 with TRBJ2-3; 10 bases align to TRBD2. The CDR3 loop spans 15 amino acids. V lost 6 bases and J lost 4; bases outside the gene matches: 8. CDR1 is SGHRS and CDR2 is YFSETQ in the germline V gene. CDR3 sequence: CASTQAGGVADTQYF. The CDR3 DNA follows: TGCGCCAGCACACAAGCGGGGGGGGTGGCAGATACGCAGTATTTT.

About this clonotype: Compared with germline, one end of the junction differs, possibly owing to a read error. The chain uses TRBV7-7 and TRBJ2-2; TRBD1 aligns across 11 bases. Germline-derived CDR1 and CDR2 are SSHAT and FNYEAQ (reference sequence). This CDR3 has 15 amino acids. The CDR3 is CASSLGQGATGELFF. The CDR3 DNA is TGTGCTAGCAGCTTAGGACAGGGGGCTACCGGGGAGCTGTTTTTT.

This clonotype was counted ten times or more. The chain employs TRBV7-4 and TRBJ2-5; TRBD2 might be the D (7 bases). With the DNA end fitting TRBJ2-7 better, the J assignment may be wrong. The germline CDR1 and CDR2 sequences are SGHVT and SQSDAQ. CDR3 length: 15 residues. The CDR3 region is CASRHKRGAGYEQYF. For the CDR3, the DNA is TGTGCCAGCAGACATAAACGGGGGGCCGGATACGAGCAGTACTTC.

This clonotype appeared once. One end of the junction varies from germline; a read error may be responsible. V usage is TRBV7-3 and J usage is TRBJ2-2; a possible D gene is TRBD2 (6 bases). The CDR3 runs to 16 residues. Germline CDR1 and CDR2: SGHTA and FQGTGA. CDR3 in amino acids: CASSFLQAGTTGTLYF. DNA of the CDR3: TGTGCCAGCAGCTTCCTCCAGGCGGGGACCACCGGTACGCTGTATTTT.

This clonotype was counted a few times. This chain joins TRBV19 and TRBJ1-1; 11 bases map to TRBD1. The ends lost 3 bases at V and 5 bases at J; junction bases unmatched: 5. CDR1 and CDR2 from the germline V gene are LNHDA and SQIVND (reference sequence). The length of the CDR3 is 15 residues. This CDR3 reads CASSMGQGVRTEAFF. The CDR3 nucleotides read TGTGCCAGTAGTATGGGACAGGGGGTGAGAACTGAAGCTTTCTTT.

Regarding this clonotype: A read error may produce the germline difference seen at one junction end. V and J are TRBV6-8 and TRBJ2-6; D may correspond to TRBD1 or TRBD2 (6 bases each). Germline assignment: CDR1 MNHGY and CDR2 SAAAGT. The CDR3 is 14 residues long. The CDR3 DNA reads TGTGCCAGCACAGGGGCGGGGTGGGCCTACGTCCAGACCTTC. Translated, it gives CASTGAGWAYVQTF.

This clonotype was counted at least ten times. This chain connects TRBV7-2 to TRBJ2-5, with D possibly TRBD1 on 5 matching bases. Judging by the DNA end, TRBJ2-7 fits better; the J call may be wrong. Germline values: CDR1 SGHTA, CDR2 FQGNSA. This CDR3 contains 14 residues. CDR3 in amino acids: CASSLSRVDYEQYF. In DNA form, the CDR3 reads TGTGCCAGCAGCTTATCCAGGGTGGACTACGAGCAGTACTTC.

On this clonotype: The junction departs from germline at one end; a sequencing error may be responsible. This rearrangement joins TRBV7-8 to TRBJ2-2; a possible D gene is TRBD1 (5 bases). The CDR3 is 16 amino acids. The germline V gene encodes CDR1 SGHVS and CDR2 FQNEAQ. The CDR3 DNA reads TGTGCCAGCAGCCGCCTAGGGGCGGCAAACACCGAGGCGCTGTATTTT. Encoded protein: CASSRLGAANTEALYF.

The CDR3 DNA reads TGTGCCAGCAAAGGGGGCGGGAGGCTTACCACAGATACGCAGTATTTT. Its translation is CASKGGGRLTTDTQYF. The chain carries TRBV11-3 and TRBJ2-3, with D possibly TRBD2 on 8 matching bases. The CDR3 contains 16 residues. V was cut by 7 bases and J by 2 bases, with 19 bases left in between. CDR1 SGHNT and CDR2 YENEEA come from the germline V gene. Full variable domain (remainder filled in from reference TRBV11-3 and TRBJ2-3): EAGVVQSPRYKIIEKKQPVAFWCNPISGHNTLYWYLQNLGQGPELLIRYENEEAVDDSQLPKDRFSAERLKGVDSTLKIQPAELGDSAVYLCASKGGGRLTTDTQYFGPGTRLTVL.